The clone carrying this T cell receptor beta chain was observed a handful of times. This sample was taken from a study of chemoradiotherapy in HPV16-positive cancers. Study-level background: Candidate HPV-specific clones and shared TCR motifs came from a couple of HPV16-positive patients.

Germline CDR1 reads SGDLS; CDR2 reads YYNGEE. The V end lost 4 bases, the J end lost 2 bases, and 10 bases lay between the germline ends. The CDR3 runs 14 residues. Assay: immunoSEQ multiplex PCR; the TCRdb copy retains only in-frame clones and omits some. The data hold around 2,000 clones, with around 90% observed a single time. The chain is built from TRBV9 and TRBJ1-3, with D possibly matching TRBD1 (5 bases). The clonotype comes from a human donor with HPV-associated anogenital cancer. The material was tumor tissue, obtained from a patient who underwent chemoradiotherapy. In DNA, the CDR3 is TGTGCCAGCAGCCCTACAGGCCCTGGAAACACCATATATTTT. This gives the protein CASSPTGPGNTIYF.